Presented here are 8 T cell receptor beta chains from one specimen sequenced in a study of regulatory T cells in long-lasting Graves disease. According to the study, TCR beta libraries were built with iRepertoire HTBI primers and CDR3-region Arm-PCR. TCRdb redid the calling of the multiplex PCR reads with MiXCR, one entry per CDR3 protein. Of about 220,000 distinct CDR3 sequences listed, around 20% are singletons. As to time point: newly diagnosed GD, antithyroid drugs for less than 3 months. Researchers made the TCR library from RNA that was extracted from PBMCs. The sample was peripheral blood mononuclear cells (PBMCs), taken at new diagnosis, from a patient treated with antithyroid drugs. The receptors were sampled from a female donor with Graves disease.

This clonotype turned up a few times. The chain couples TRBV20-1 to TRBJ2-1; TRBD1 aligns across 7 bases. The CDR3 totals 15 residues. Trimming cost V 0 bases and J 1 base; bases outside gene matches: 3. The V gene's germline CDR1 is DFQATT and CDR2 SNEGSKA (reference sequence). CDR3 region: CSARDTGQSYNEQFF. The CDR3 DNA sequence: TGCAGTGCTAGAGATACGGGACAGTCCTACAATGAGCAGTTCTTC.

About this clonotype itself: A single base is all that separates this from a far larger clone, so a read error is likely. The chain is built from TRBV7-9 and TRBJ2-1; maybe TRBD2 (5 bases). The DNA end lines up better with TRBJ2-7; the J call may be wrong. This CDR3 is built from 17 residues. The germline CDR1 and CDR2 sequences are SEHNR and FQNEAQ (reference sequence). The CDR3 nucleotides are TGTACCAGCAGCATCACCGGCGAGGGCTTGAGGTCCTACGAGCAGTACTTC. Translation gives CTSSITGEGLRSYEQYF.

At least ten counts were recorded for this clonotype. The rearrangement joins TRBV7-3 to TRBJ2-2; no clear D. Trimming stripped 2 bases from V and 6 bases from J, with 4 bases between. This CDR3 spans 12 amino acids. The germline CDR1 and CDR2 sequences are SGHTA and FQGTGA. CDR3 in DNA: TGTGCCAGCAGCTTACGCCCCGGGGAGCTGTTTTTT. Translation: CASSLRPGELFF.

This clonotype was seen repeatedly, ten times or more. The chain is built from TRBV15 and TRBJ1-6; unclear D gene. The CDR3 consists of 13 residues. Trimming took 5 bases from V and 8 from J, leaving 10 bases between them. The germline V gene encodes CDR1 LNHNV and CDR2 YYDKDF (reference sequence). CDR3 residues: CATSPRTDSPLHF. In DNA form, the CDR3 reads TGTGCCACCAGCCCCCGAACAGATTCACCCCTCCACTTT. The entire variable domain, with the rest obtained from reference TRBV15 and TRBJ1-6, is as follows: DAMVIQNPRYQVTQFGKPVTLSCSQTLNHNVMYWYQQKSSQAPKLLFHYYDKDFNNEADTPDNFQSRRPNTSFCFLDIRSPGLGDTAMYLCATSPRTDSPLHFGNGTRLTVT.

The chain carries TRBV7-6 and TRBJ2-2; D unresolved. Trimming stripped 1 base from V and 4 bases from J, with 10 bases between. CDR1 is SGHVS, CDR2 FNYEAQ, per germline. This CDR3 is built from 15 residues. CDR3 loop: CASSLGAFITGELFF. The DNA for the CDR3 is TGTGCCAGCAGCTTAGGGGCTTTTATCACCGGGGAGCTGTTTTTT.

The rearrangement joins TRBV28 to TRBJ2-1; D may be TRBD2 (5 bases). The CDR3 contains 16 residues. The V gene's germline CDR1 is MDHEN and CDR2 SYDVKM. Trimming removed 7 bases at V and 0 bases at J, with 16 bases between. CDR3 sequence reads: CASTTFSASSYNEQFF. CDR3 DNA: TGTGCCAGCACGACCTTTAGCGCTAGCTCCTACAATGAGCAGTTCTTC.

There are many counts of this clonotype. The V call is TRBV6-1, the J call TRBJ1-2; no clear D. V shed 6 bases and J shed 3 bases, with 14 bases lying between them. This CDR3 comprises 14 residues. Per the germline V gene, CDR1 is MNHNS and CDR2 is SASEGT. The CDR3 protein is CASSFWTDDYGYTF. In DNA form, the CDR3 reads TGTGCCAGCAGCTTTTGGACCGACGACTATGGCTACACCTTC.

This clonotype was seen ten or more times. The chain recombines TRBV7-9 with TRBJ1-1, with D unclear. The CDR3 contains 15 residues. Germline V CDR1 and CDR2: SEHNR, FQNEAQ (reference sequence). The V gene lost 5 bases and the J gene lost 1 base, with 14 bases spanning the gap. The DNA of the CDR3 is TGTGCCAGCAGCGCACGCGGAGGGCCGAACACTGAAGCTTTCTTT. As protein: CASSARGGPNTEAFF.